The T cell receptor (beta chain) under discussion was sequenced for a study of blood T cells in healthy people across ages. Study results and caveats: The CMV status of each donor remained undetermined, and this could have confounded shifts in expanded clonotypes.

Primers used in a second PCR of roughly 7 to 12 cycles were a sample-barcoded 5' primer and a J-beta primer mix. Every sample gave at least 2.5 million paired-end reads containing CDR3. TCRdb analysed the 5' RACE reads with MiXCR anew, one entry per CDR3 protein. Of 1.5 million to 2 million distinct CDR3 sequences listed, 49% were seen once; the top ten hold less than 2.5%. The V segment lost 4 bases and the J segment 3 bases; nucleotides outside the gene matches: 7. CDR1 is SGHRS and CDR2 is YFSETQ in the germline V gene. The CDR3 length is 15 residues. Of note for this clonotype: What it binds is unknown.

This chain connects TRBV5-1 to TRBJ1-5; TRBD1 agrees at 7 bases. Sequencing was done on a sample of blood. The sequence derives from a woman in her 40s in good health. The DNA for the CDR3 is TGCGCCAGCAGCACCGGGACAGCGCCCAATCAGCCCCAGCATTTT. This gives the protein CASSTGTAPNQPQHF.